This T cell receptor (beta chain) was profiled in a study of cytomegalovirus exposure and HLA in healthy donors. Study-level points and caveats: Roughly uniform sequencing depth across donors was assumed, possibly incorrectly. Other equally common chains were less clonally expanded than HLA-associated TCR beta chains, a later analysis showed. An analysis done earlier found most TCR beta V segments productive about 90% or about 30% of the time.

PCR amplification relied on 60 Vbeta primers (plus 13 Jbeta primers). Measured with immunoSEQ multiplex PCR; TCRdb has only the in-frame clones, and not every one. The data show some 140,000 clones, with 70% to 85% seen just once and 2.1% held by the top ten. This clone was found a few times. Its matching antigen is unknown. This sequence was found in a man in his thirties or forties in good health and CMV-seronegative. Sequencing was done on a sample of PBMCs.

The CDR3 here is CASSLLPTGGTEAFF. The CDR3 bases are TGTGCCAGCAGTTTATTACCGACAGGGGGCACTGAAGCTTTCTTT. V usage is TRBV28 and J usage is TRBJ1-1; 9 bases align to TRBD1. Trimming cost V 1 base and J 4 bases; bases outside gene matches: 4. The germline gives CDR1 MDHEN, CDR2 SYDVKM. CDR3 length: 15 amino acids.